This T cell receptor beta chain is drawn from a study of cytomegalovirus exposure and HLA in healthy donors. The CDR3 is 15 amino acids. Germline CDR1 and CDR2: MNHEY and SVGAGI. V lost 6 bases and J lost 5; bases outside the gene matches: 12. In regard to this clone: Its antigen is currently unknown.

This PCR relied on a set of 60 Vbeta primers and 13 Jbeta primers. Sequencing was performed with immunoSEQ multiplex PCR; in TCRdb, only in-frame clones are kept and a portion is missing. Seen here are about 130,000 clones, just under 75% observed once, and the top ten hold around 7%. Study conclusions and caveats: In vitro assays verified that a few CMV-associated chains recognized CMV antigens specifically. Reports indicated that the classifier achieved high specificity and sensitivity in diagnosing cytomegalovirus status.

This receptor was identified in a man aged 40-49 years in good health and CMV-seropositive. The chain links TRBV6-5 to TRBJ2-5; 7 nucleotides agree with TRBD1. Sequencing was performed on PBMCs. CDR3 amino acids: CASSGSGGLGETQYF. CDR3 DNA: TGTGCCAGCAGCGGGTCAGGGGGTTTGGGGGAGACCCAGTACTTC.